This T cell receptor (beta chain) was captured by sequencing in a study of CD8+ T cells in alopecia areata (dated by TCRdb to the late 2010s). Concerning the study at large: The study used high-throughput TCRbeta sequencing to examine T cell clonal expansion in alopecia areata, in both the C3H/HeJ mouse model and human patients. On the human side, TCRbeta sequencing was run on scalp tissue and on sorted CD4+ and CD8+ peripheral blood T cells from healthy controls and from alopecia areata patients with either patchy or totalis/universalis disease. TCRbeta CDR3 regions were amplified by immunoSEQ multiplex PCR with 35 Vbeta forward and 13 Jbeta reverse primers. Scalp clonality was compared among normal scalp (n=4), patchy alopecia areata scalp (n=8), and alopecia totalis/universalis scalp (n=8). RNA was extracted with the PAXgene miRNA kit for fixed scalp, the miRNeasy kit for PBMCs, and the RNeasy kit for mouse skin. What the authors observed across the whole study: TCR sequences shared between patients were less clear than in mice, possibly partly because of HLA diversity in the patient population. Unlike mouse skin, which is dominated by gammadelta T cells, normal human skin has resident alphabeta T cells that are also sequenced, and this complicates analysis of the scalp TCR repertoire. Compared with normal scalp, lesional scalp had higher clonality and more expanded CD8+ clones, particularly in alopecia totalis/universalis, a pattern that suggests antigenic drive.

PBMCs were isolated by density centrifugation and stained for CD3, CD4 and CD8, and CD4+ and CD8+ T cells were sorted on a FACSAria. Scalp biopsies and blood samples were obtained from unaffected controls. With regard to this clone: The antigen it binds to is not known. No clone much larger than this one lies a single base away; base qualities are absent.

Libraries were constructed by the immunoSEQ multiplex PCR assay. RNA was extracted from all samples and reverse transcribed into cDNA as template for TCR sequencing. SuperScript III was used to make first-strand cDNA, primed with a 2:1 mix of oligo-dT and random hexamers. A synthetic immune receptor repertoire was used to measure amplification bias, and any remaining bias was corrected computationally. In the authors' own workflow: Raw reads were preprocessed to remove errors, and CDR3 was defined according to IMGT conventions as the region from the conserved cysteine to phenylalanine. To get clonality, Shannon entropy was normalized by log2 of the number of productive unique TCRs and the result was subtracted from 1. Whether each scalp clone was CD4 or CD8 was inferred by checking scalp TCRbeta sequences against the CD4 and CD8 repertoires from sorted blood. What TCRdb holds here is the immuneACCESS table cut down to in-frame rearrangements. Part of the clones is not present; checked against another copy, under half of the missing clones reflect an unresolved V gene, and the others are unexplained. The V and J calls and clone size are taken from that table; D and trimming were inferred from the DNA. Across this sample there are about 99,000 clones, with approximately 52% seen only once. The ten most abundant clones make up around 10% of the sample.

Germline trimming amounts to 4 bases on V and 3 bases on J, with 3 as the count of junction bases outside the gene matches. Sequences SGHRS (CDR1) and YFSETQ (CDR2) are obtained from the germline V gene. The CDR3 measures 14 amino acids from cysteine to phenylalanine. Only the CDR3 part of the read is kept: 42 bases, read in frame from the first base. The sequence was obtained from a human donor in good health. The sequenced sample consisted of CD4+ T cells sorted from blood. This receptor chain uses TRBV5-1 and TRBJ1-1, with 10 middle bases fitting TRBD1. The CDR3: CASSPGQGHTEAFF. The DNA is TGCGCCAGCAGCCCGGGACAGGGGCACACTGAAGCTTTCTTT.